This T cell receptor beta chain was sequenced for a study of shared clonotypes between healthy human individuals. Donors were healthy HIV-negative adults without recent acute infections or vaccinations. Trimming removed 4 bases from V and 9 bases from J, with 19 bases in between. The CDR3 is made up of 14 amino acids. Germline CDR1 reads SGHAT; CDR2 reads FQNNGV. Comments on this clone: Its specificity is not known.

The assay ran at deep level. Only in-frame clones appear in the TCRdb table, and some are missing; sequencing was by immunoSEQ multiplex PCR. Here the sample spans roughly 2.4 million clones, almost 96% being singletons. Broader study findings: Tissues were not sampled, only blood, and their repertoires likely differ.

Source material: naive CD4+ T cells sorted from blood. Subset reported: CD45RA+ positively selected. The clonotype was recovered from a man younger than 30 in good health. The chain carries TRBV11-2 and TRBJ2-7; D is possibly TRBD1 or TRBD2 (5 bases each). CDR3 sequence reads: CASSWDGQGKGQYF. In DNA form, the CDR3 reads TGTGCCAGCAGCTGGGACGGGCAGGGCAAAGGGCAGTACTTC.